The 27 T cell receptor beta chains given below trace back to one sample, sequenced in a study of glioma-infiltrating T cells after dendritic cell vaccination. Method: immunoSEQ multiplex PCR; TCRdb's copy keeps in-frame clones and lacks some. Among fewer than 25,000 clones listed, 85% to 90% were seen once. Indicated time point: after dendritic cell vaccination, including at tumor progression/relapse. This material consisted of blood, taken after dendritic cell vaccination. Receptors were obtained from a human donor with glioblastoma.

This clone was seen only once. The J gene is TRBJ2-1, the V gene TRBV7-9, with D perhaps matching TRBD2 (6 bases). This CDR3 has 12 amino acids. In germline, CDR1 is SEHNR, CDR2 FQNEAQ (reference sequence). Trimming left V 1 base short and J 9 bases short, with 7 bases between. The CDR3 is CASSLGLGEQFF. The DNA of the CDR3 is TGTGCCAGCAGCTTAGGACTAGGTGAGCAGTTCTTC.

The CDR3 sequence: CASSPERAGGLPQHF. CDR3 coding DNA: TGTGCCAGCAGCCCTGAGAGGGCAGGGGGGCTGCCCCAGCATTTT. The chain carries TRBV7-2 and TRBJ1-5; 7 bases align to TRBD1. Per the germline V gene, CDR1 is SGHTA and CDR2 is FQGNSA. Trimming cost V 5 bases and J 9 bases; bases outside gene matches: 13. CDR3 length: 15 residues.

This chain connects TRBV18 to TRBJ1-2, with a possible D match to TRBD1 (5 bases). The CDR3 runs to 13 residues. Trimming shortened V by 2 bases and J by 4 bases, and 8 bases separated the two germline ends. Germline loops: CDR1 KGHSH, CDR2 LQKENI. For the CDR3, the DNA is TGTGCCAGCTCACCAGGGGCGCGCTATGGCTACACCTTC. This encodes CASSPGARYGYTF.

The chain employs TRBV14 and TRBJ2-1; D not certain. The CDR3 loop spans 13 amino acids. Trimming cost V 1 base and J 3 bases, with 4 bases left between them. CDR1 is SGHDN and CDR2 is FVKESK in the germline V gene. The CDR3 spells CASSQASYNEQFF. The CDR3 nucleotides read TGTGCCAGCAGCCAAGCCAGCTACAATGAGCAGTTCTTC.

The chain employs TRBV27 and TRBJ1-2; possibly TRBD1 for D (5 bases). Trimming pared 1 base from V and 4 bases from J, leaving 13 bases between. The germline gives CDR1 MNHEY, CDR2 SMNVEV (reference sequence). This CDR3 is built from 15 residues. Written as DNA, the CDR3 is TGTGCCAGCAGTTTATTTCCAGGGCAGGGCTATGGCTACACCTTC. Its protein product is CASSLFPGQGYGYTF.

The V and J genes are TRBV2 and TRBJ1-2; D is perhaps TRBD1 (5 bases). This CDR3 is 13 amino acids long. In germline, CDR1 is SNHLY, CDR2 FYNNEI. Trimming pared 7 bases from V and 6 bases from J, leaving 15 bases between. The CDR3 is CASIGPGWHGYTF. The CDR3 region has the DNA TGTGCCAGCATAGGTCCAGGGTGGCATGGCTACACCTTC.

The chain is built from TRBV5-1 and TRBJ2-7; 9 bases fit TRBD1. The CDR3 is 16 amino acids. The J segment lost 6 bases and the V segment lost 4 bases, leaving 14 bases of the junction unmatched. The germline gives CDR1 SGHRS, CDR2 YFSETQ. In DNA form, the CDR3 reads TGCGCCAGCAGCGTTTCCCCGGGACAGGGAAGGGGCGAGCAGTACTTC. Protein: CASSVSPGQGRGEQYF.

Only a few counts were recorded for this clone. CDR3 coding DNA: TGTGCCAGCCGGGAGGGGCCGGCCAAAAACATTCAGTACTTC. This sequence encodes CASREGPAKNIQYF. The chain combines TRBV6-1 with TRBJ2-4; 8 positions agree with TRBD2. CDR3 length: 14 residues. V dropped 8 bases and J dropped 1; count of bases not matched to a gene: 4. The germline CDR1 and CDR2 sequences are MNHNS and SASEGT.

The V call is TRBV18, the J call TRBJ1-4, with a tentative D call TRBD1 (5 bases). Germline V gene lookup returns CDR1 KGHSH and CDR2 LQKENI. The CDR3 extends over 13 amino acids. V gave up 4 bases and J gave up 8 bases, with 11 bases separating them. This CDR3 reads CASSQGIKEKLFF. DNA of the CDR3: TGTGCCAGCTCACAGGGGATAAAGGAAAAACTGTTTTTT. The full variable domain, completed using reference TRBV18 and TRBJ1-4, is NAGVMQNPRHLVRRRGQEARLRCSPMKGHSHVYWYRQLPEEGLKFMVYLQKENIIDESGMPKERFSAEFPKEGPSILRIQQVVRGDSAAYFCASSQGIKEKLFFGSGTQLSVL.

The chain combines TRBV15 with TRBJ2-1, with 8 bases lining up with TRBD2. The V segment lost 1 base and the J segment 0 bases; nucleotides outside the gene matches: 5. Germline-derived CDR1 and CDR2 are LNHNV and YYDKDF (reference sequence). CDR3 length: 17 residues. CDR3 loop: CATSRGGGGYSYNEQFF. The CDR3 nucleotides read TGTGCCACCAGCAGAGGGGGCGGGGGGTACTCCTACAATGAGCAGTTCTTC. Looking up the rest from reference TRBV15 and TRBJ2-1 gives the full variable domain: DAMVIQNPRYQVTQFGKPVTLSCSQTLNHNVMYWYQQKSSQAPKLLFHYYDKDFNNEADTPDNFQSRRPNTSFCFLDIRSPGLGDTAMYLCATSRGGGGYSYNEQFFGPGTRLTVL.

V and J are TRBV18 and TRBJ1-6; TRBD1 matches at 11 bases. Germline V lookup: CDR1 KGHSH, CDR2 LQKENI. The V gene end was trimmed by 2 bases and the J gene end by 6 bases; junction bases not matched to a gene: 0. The CDR3 is 15 residues long. The CDR3 region is CASSPGQGANSPLHF. In DNA, the CDR3 is TGTGCCAGCTCACCAGGACAGGGGGCTAATTCACCCCTCCACTTT.

This sequence joins TRBV2 and TRBJ2-1, with 8 bases aligning to TRBD1. Germline V lookup: CDR1 SNHLY, CDR2 FYNNEI. The CDR3 is made up of 13 amino acids. V lost 7 bases, J lost 7 bases, and 6 bases stayed unmatched. CDR3 amino acids: CASNGQGRNEQFF. As DNA, the CDR3 is TGTGCCAGCAACGGACAGGGAAGGAATGAGCAGTTCTTC.

This clone was counted once. The chain combines TRBV4-1 with TRBJ2-1; no clear D gene. Trimming took off 3 bases at V and 8 bases at J, with 8 bases between the two ends. CDR1 MGHRA and CDR2 YSYEKL come from the germline V gene. The CDR3 length is 12 residues. CDR3 loop: CASSQESDEQFF. The CDR3 nucleotides read TGCGCCAGCAGCCAGGAGTCCGATGAGCAGTTCTTC.

For this clone: Other DNA sequences of this sample code for an identical CDR3. J is TRBJ2-7 and V is TRBV4-2, with D possibly matching TRBD2 (6 bases). This CDR3 comprises 16 residues. V was clipped by 3 bases and J by 3 bases, with 18 bases between them. Germline V gives CDR1 LGHNA, CDR2 YNFKEQ. This CDR3 is CASSQDSGGGSYEQYF. The CDR3, as DNA: TGTGCCAGCAGCCAGGATAGTGGGGGAGGAAGCTACGAGCAGTACTTC.

This chain uses TRBV5-1 with TRBJ2-7, with 12 bases identical to TRBD2. This CDR3 region has 14 residues. CDR1 and CDR2 from the germline V gene are SGHRS and YFSETQ. J lost 4 bases, V lost 4 bases, and 3 bases had no gene match. The CDR3 spells CASSPTSGGYEQYF. CDR3 DNA sequence: TGCGCCAGCAGCCCGACTAGCGGGGGATACGAGCAGTACTTC.

V gene TRBV10-2 combines with J gene TRBJ2-7; D perhaps matches TRBD2 (7 bases). The CDR3 is 14 amino acids. V gave up 8 bases and J gave up 5 bases, with 19 bases separating them. CDR1 WSHSY and CDR2 SAAADI come from the germline V gene. The CDR3 DNA sequence: TGCGCCAGCGCGCTGGGGGGGCAGGGCCACGAGCAGTACTTC. Its protein is CASALGGQGHEQYF.

The chain recombines TRBV6-1 with TRBJ1-1; 7 bases are shared with TRBD1. This CDR3 is built from 17 residues. The J segment lost 1 base and the V segment lost 4 bases, leaving 12 bases of the junction unmatched. CDR1 is MNHNS and CDR2 is SASEGT in the germline V gene. CDR3 sequence: CASSGDFRGRKNTEAFF. The CDR3 DNA is TGTGCCAGCAGTGGAGATTTTAGGGGGCGTAAGAACACTGAAGCTTTCTTT.

J is TRBJ2-4 and V is TRBV27; perhaps TRBD1 as D (5 bases). The V end was cut by 1 base, the J end by 1 base, with 11 bases between. The germline V gene encodes CDR1 MNHEY and CDR2 SMNVEV (reference sequence). CDR3 length: 16 amino acids. CDR3 sequence: CASSLYPTAAKNIQYF. CDR3 coding DNA: TGTGCCAGCAGTTTATACCCGACAGCGGCCAAAAACATTCAGTACTTC.

The chain is built from TRBV4-1 and TRBJ2-2; TRBD2 matches at 8 bases. The CDR3 runs 16 residues. Trimming took 6 bases from V and 4 from J; bases not matched to a gene: 10. Germline V gene data show CDR1 as MGHRA and CDR2 as YSYEKL. The CDR3 coding sequence is TGCGCCAGCAGACCACCGGGACTAGGTCGCACCGGGGAGCTGTTTTTT. Its translation is CASRPPGLGRTGELFF.

The rearrangement links TRBV19 to TRBJ2-1, with 8 nucleotides matching TRBD1. The CDR3 sequence is 15 residues long. CDR1 and CDR2 (germline): LNHDA, SQIVND (reference sequence). The V gene end was trimmed by 4 bases and the J gene end by 5 bases; junction bases not matched to a gene: 7. The CDR3 bases are TGTGCCAGTAGTACTCGGACAGGGCTTCACAATGAGCAGTTCTTC. It specifies CASSTRTGLHNEQFF.

The V call is TRBV5-4, the J call TRBJ2-7; 7 bases match TRBD1. Trimming took 3 bases from V and 3 from J; bases not matched to a gene: 6. From germline, CDR1 is SGHNT and CDR2 YYREEE (reference sequence). The CDR3 length is 14 residues. The CDR3 sequence: CASSWGTVFYEQYF. DNA for the CDR3: TGTGCCAGCAGCTGGGGGACAGTGTTCTACGAGCAGTACTTC.

The chain couples TRBV7-2 to TRBJ1-1; no definite D call. This CDR3 comprises 17 residues. The ends were cut back, 5 bases at V and 4 bases at J, with 23 bases in the middle. CDR1 and CDR2 from the germline V gene are SGHTA and FQGNSA. The CDR3 nucleotides are TGTGCCAGCAGCCGAATACTAGGAGGGCTGAGGAGCACTGAAGCTTTCTTT. Translating it yields CASSRILGGLRSTEAFF.

Remarks on this clone: Other DNA sequences in this sample translate to the same CDR3. The chain couples TRBV19 to TRBJ1-6; D is uncertain. Trimming shortened V by 7 bases and J by 0 bases, and 16 bases separated the two germline ends. The germline CDR1 and CDR2 sequences are LNHDA and SQIVND (reference sequence). The CDR3 totals 17 residues. The CDR3 nucleotides read TGTGCCAGTACCGTGCGAGGCGCGAGCTCCTATAATTCACCCCTCCACTTT. It yields the protein CASTVRGASSYNSPLHF. The variable domain in full, with the rest retrieved from reference TRBV19 and TRBJ1-6, is DGGITQSPKYLFRKEGQNVTLSCEQNLNHDAMYWYRQDPGQGLRLIYYSQIVNDFQKGDIAEGYSVSREKKESFPLTVTSAQKNPTAFYLCASTVRGASSYNSPLHFGNGTRLTVT.

The rearrangement links TRBV11-3 to TRBJ2-6; 10 nucleotides match TRBD1. The germline CDR1 and CDR2 sequences are SGHNT and YENEEA. The length of the CDR3 is 15 residues. The V gene end was trimmed by 8 bases and the J gene end by 3 bases; junction bases not matched to a gene: 4. CDR3 sequence (DNA): TGTGCCAGCGGGACAGGGGAGAATGGGGCCAACGTCCTGACTTTC. Amino acids: CASGTGENGANVLTF.

The chain recombines TRBV11-2 with TRBJ1-5, with D uncertain. V was cut by 0 bases and J by 5 bases, with 5 bases left in between. In germline, CDR1 is SGHAT, CDR2 FQNNGV. The CDR3 contains 13 residues. The CDR3 loop reads CASSLERDQPQHF. The CDR3 nucleotides read TGTGCCAGCAGCTTAGAGAGGGATCAGCCCCAGCATTTT.

The chain combines TRBV5-1 with TRBJ1-4, with 9 bases that match TRBD1. V lost 4 bases to trimming and J lost 8 bases; unmatched junction nucleotides: 9. The CDR3 is 15 amino acids. CDR1 is SGHRS and CDR2 is YFSETQ in the germline V gene. Here the CDR3 reads CASSPGTGSQEKLFF. CDR3 nucleotides: TGCGCCAGCAGCCCCGGGACAGGGTCGCAGGAAAAACTGTTTTTT.

The chain links TRBV6-1 to TRBJ1-2; D unresolved. Germline V gene data show CDR1 as MNHNS and CDR2 as SASEGT. The CDR3 has 18 residues. The V end was cut by 2 bases, the J end by 8 bases, with 27 bases between. The CDR3 region has the DNA TGTGCCAGCAGTGAACAATGGGCGGGGAGAGGACCTAAACAGGGCTACACCTTC. Its translation is CASSEQWAGRGPKQGYTF.